This TCR beta chain was observed in a study of blood T cell repertoires in COVID-19. In the authors' workflow: The assay estimated nucleated cells by amplifying reference gene primers. Libraries were prepared by immunoSEQ multiplex PCR; TCRdb keeps only in-frame clonotypes and omits some of them. From that table come the V and J calls and clone size; the DNA was used to work out D and trimming. The sample contains under 400,000 clones, 75% to 90% of which appear only once. The sample taken for sequencing was peripheral blood. The clonotype originates from a woman aged 25 to 45 with COVID-19, enrolled during active disease.

The CDR3 here is CASSITSNYGYTF. The CDR3 DNA reads as TGTGCCAGCAGTATAACATCGAACTATGGCTACACCTTC. V gene TRBV2 combines with J gene TRBJ1-2; no clear D gene. The CDR3 is 13 residues long. The germline gives CDR1 SNHLY, CDR2 FYNNEI. V shed 5 bases and J shed 2 bases, with 9 bases lying between them.